The 14 T cell receptor beta chains listed next were all sequenced from one sample in a study of shared clonotypes between healthy human individuals. Assay used: immunoSEQ multiplex PCR; TCRdb lists only in-frame clones, some missing. The table lists some 1,600,000 clones, 95% to 99% of them singletons, with less than 0.55% in the top ten. What was sequenced was naive CD4+ T cells sorted from blood. Subset: CD45RA+ positively selected. These receptors were obtained from a man aged 30 to 45 in good health.

This chain links TRBV6-5 with TRBJ2-7; D remains unclear. Per the germline V gene, CDR1 is MNHEY and CDR2 is SVGAGI. The CDR3 contains 13 residues. V lost 1 base, J lost 6 bases, and 10 bases lay in between. The CDR3 nucleotides are TGTGCCAGCAGTTACTTAAAGGGCGGCGAGCAGTACTTC. The encoded protein is CASSYLKGGEQYF.

This chain joins TRBV28 and TRBJ2-7; TRBD2 matches at 11 bases. CDR1 is MDHEN, CDR2 SYDVKM, per germline. CDR3 length: 16 amino acids. Germline trimming cut 4 bases from V and 5 bases from J; bases unmatched to any gene: 10. In DNA form, the CDR3 reads TGTGCCAGCAGTTGGCTGACTAGCGGGAAGATCAACGAGCAGTACTTC. It specifies CASSWLTSGKINEQYF.

The genes are TRBV5-6 and TRBJ2-2; D may be TRBD1 (5 bases). The V and J ends lost 1 base and 0 bases respectively, with 10 bases between them. Germline V gene data show CDR1 as SGHDT and CDR2 as YYEEEE. This CDR3 has 16 amino acids. CDR3: CASSLTGRANTGELFF. The CDR3 DNA follows: TGTGCCAGCAGCTTGACAGGCAGAGCGAACACCGGGGAGCTGTTTTTT.

This clone was recorded once. This chain uses TRBV4-1 with TRBJ2-7; a weak D match, TRBD2 (6 bases). With 1 base removed from V and 6 bases from J, the gap between germline ends came to 13 bases. The CDR3 is 14 amino acids. CDR1 and CDR2 from the germline V gene are MGHRA and YSYEKL. This CDR3 is CASSQGRLVPEQYF. The CDR3, as DNA: TGCGCCAGCAGCCAAGGGAGACTAGTACCCGAGCAGTACTTC.

For the CDR3, the DNA is TGTGCCAGCAGCAAAGTACTCGGACGCAGGACCGGCTCTGGGGCCAACGTCCTGACTTTC. Its translation is CASSKVLGRRTGSGANVLTF. This chain uses TRBV21-1 with TRBJ2-6. TRBV21-1 is given as a pseudogene. The CDR3 runs 20 residues.

The chain recombines TRBV19 with TRBJ1-5; 11 bases are a match to TRBD1. The CDR3 length is 14 residues. Germline assignment: CDR1 LNHDA and CDR2 SQIVND (reference sequence). V shed 7 bases and J 2 bases; nucleotides not matched to a gene: 1. CDR3 sequence (DNA): TGTGCCAGTATGGGACAGGGGGGCAATCAGCCCCAGCATTTT. Protein: CASMGQGGNQPQHF.

The chain is built from TRBV25-1 and TRBJ1-1; D is ambiguous. Per the germline V gene, CDR1 is MGHDK and CDR2 is SYGVNS. V was pared by 5 bases and J by 5 bases, with 6 bases between. There are 11 residues in the CDR3. CDR3 in amino acids: CASSFSTEAFF. The CDR3 coding sequence is TGTGCCAGCAGTTTCTCTACTGAAGCTTTCTTT. The full variable domain, rest sourced from reference TRBV25-1 and TRBJ1-1, is EADIYQTPRYLVIGTGKKITLECSQTMGHDKMYWYQQDPGMELHLIHYSYGVNSTEKGDLSSESTVSRIRTEHFPLTLESARPSHTSQYLCASSFSTEAFFGQGTRLTVV.

The rearrangement links TRBV9 to TRBJ1-1, with a tentative D call TRBD1 (5 bases). The CDR3 length is 13 residues. V lost 2 bases to trimming and J lost 8 bases, with 13 bases between them. Germline V gene lookup returns CDR1 SGDLS and CDR2 YYNGEE. The CDR3 loop is CASSVTRDGEAFF. DNA for the CDR3: TGTGCCAGCAGCGTTACCCGGGACGGCGAAGCTTTCTTT.

This chain links TRBV6-1 with TRBJ1-3; D may be TRBD1 (5 bases). The germline V gene encodes CDR1 MNHNS and CDR2 SASEGT. Trimming left V 5 bases short and J 3 bases short, with 14 bases between. The CDR3 has 15 amino acids. In DNA, the CDR3 is TGTGCCAGCAGTCGGACATTGAGGAGTGGAAACACCATATATTTT. Translating it yields CASSRTLRSGNTIYF.

The CDR3 region is CASSPQWARSFSPNSGNTIYF. The CDR3 DNA is TGTGCCAGCAGTCCTCAATGGGCTCGAAGTTTTTCTCCGAACTCTGGAAACACCATATATTTT. This chain uses TRBV28 with TRBJ1-3; D is uncertain. This CDR3 contains 21 residues. With 5 bases removed from V and 0 bases from J, the gap between germline ends came to 29 bases. Germline values: CDR1 MDHEN, CDR2 SYDVKM.

Concerning this clone itself: Other DNA sequences of this sample code for an identical CDR3. This chain connects TRBV18 to TRBJ2-7; the match to TRBD1 covers 8 bases. J lost 4 bases, V lost 0 bases, and 2 bases had no gene match. The CDR3 has 14 amino acids. Germline CDR1 reads KGHSH; CDR2 reads LQKENI. CDR3 in DNA: TGTGCCAGCTCACCACCGGACAGGGATTACGAGCAGTACTTC. Amino acids: CASSPPDRDYEQYF. The whole variable domain, remainder taken from reference TRBV18 and TRBJ2-7, is NAGVMQNPRHLVRRRGQEARLRCSPMKGHSHVYWYRQLPEEGLKFMVYLQKENIIDESGMPKERFSAEFPKEGPSILRIQQVVRGDSAAYFCASSPPDRDYEQYFGPGTRLTVT.

V usage is TRBV6-5 and J usage is TRBJ1-5, with D maybe TRBD1 (6 bases). Trimming shortened V by 2 bases and J by 1 base, and 9 bases separated the two germline ends. The CDR3 consists of 15 residues. Germline loops: CDR1 MNHEY, CDR2 SVGAGI. The CDR3 reads CASSYLGQSNQPQHF. The CDR3 nucleotides are TGTGCCAGCAGTTACCTTGGACAGAGCAATCAGCCCCAGCATTTT.

This rearrangement joins TRBV20-1 to TRBJ2-1; D remains unclear. CDR1 is DFQATT, CDR2 SNEGSKA, per germline (reference sequence). The CDR3 consists of 11 residues. Trimming took off 5 bases at V and 8 bases at J, with 10 bases between the two ends. The CDR3 here is CSAASLDEQFF. In DNA, the CDR3 is TGCAGTGCTGCATCTTTGGATGAGCAGTTCTTC.

This clone was seen only once. The V and J genes are TRBV27 and TRBJ2-7, with a weak D call TRBD2 (6 bases). The CDR3 sequence is 14 residues long. V lost 5 bases and J 6 bases, leaving 17 bases between the germline ends. Germline CDR1 reads MNHEY; CDR2 reads SMNVEV (reference sequence). The CDR3 nucleotides are TGTGCCAGCAGTCCCCCCGGGAGTCGTCGCGAGCAGTACTTC. This encodes CASSPPGSRREQYF.